Listed below are T cell receptor beta chains from one sample, sequenced in a study of a mutant IDH1 vaccine in newly diagnosed glioma. The assay was immunoSEQ multiplex PCR, and TCRdb's table has in-frame clones only and misses some. Found here are around 120,000 clones, over 75% of them singletons; the top ten hold 4.5% to 6%. These TCRs' antigens remain unknown. The input for sequencing was PBMCs, taken from a glioma patient whose treatment included an IDH1 peptide vaccine. Every receptor here comes from a man in his forties or fifties with glioma. Both conserved end residues are part of each CDR3. A D gene is named only where the DNA matches it firmly. A row's size may be missing; if present it is once, few, many or a size class.

d_call,v_call,j_call,clone_size,cdr3_nt,cdr3_aa
NA,TRBV7-2,TRBJ2-1,NA,TGTGCCAGCAGCTTTAGATGGGAATCCTACAATGAGCAGTTCTTC,CASSFRWESYNEQFF
NA,TRBV5-6,TRBJ1-5,once,TGTGCCAGCAGCCCGGGACACCTTAGCAATCAGCCCCAGCATTTT,CASSPGHLSNQPQHF
NA,TRBV9,TRBJ2-7,few,TGTGCCAGCAGCGTATTGCCGGGACCTGACTACGAGCAGTACTTC,CASSVLPGPDYEQYF
NA,TRBV7-8,TRBJ2-7,NA,TGTGCCAGCAGCCGATCACAGGACTACGAGCAGTACTTC,CASSRSQDYEQYF
TRBD1,TRBV19,TRBJ2-5,NA,TGTGCCAGTAGTATTACAGGGGTAGGAGAGACCCAGTACTTC,CASSITGVGETQYF
NA,TRBV27,TRBJ1-5,few,TGTGCCAGCAGTTTAACGGGCTCGGGACGGCCCCAGCATTTT,CASSLTGSGRPQHF
TRBD1,TRBV7-9,TRBJ1-3,many,TGTGCCAGCGACGGGACAGACTCTGGAAACACCATATATTTT,CASDGTDSGNTIYF
TRBD1,TRBV6-5,TRBJ1-1,once,TGTGCCAGCAAGGACAGGGGAGGCACTGAAGCTTTCTTT,CASKDRGGTEAFF
TRBD1,TRBV27,TRBJ1-5,NA,TGTGCCAGCAGTTTATCGTTGGGGACAGGGGGACCTTGGCCCCAGCATTTT,CASSLSLGTGGPWPQHF
TRBD2,TRBV7-9,TRBJ2-5,NA,TGTGCCAGCAAAGGCGGGGGGTACCAAGAGACCCAGTACTTC,CASKGGGYQETQYF
NA,TRBV5-1,TRBJ2-6,NA,TGCGCCAGCAGCTTGGTAGGCTCTGGGGCCAACGTCCTGACTTTC,CASSLVGSGANVLTF
TRBD2,TRBV12-5,TRBJ2-7,NA,TGTGCTAGTGGTTTGGGACCGCTCACTAGCGGAGCCTACGAGCAGTACTTC,CASGLGPLTSGAYEQYF
NA,TRBV4-3,TRBJ2-2,NA,TGCGCCAGCAGCCAAGTAGCCACAGTCACCGGGGAGCTGTTTTTT,CASSQVATVTGELFF
NA,TRBV30,TRBJ2-5,NA,TGTGCCTGGAGTGTACAACGGGGAATTAAAGAGACCCAGTACTTC,CAWSVQRGIKETQYF
TRBD1,TRBV7-2,TRBJ2-2,few,TGTGCCAGCAGCTTAGTGGGGACAGGGGATTCGAGCACCGGGGAGCTGTTTTTT,CASSLVGTGDSSTGELFF
NA,TRBV5-1,TRBJ1-2,NA,TGCGCCAGCAGCTTGGGGGGAGGTGCCGGTAATGGCTACACCTTC,CASSLGGGAGNGYTF
NA,TRBV28,TRBJ2-1,NA,TGTGCCAGCAGTCTCCCCGGTGGAGAGCAGTTCTTC,CASSLPGGEQFF
NA,TRBV20-1,TRBJ2-1,NA,TGCAGTGCTAGAGGCAGCACGGGCGAGCTCTTC,CSARGSTGELF
TRBD2,TRBV5-6,TRBJ2-5,NA,TGTGCCAGCAGCTTGAAGTCTAGCGGGGGCCGGGAGCAGTACTTC,CASSLKSSGGREQYF
TRBD1,TRBV5-5,TRBJ2-2,NA,TGTGCCAGCAGCTCCGGGACAGCTTTCACCGGGGAGCTGTTTTTT,CASSSGTAFTGELFF
NA,TRBV6-5,TRBJ2-7,NA,TGTGCCAGCAGTTACGTGGGGGGCCTAGACGAGCAGTACTTC,CASSYVGGLDEQYF
TRBD2,TRBV14,TRBJ2-1,NA,TGTGCCAGCAGTCGCCGACTAGCGGGGTACAATGAGCAGTTCTTC,CASSRRLAGYNEQFF
TRBD1,TRBV6-5,TRBJ2-5,NA,TGTGCCAGCAGTTACTGGGGGACAGGGCAAGAGACCCAGTACTTC,CASSYWGTGQETQYF
NA,TRBV2,TRBJ2-2,NA,TGTGCCAGCAGTGAGGGCAGGAACACCGGGGAGCTGTTTTTT,CASSEGRNTGELFF
NA,TRBV18,TRBJ2-1,NA,TGTGCCAGCTCACCCCCGTCCGTGGCAGGGAACAATGAGCAGTTCTTC,CASSPPSVAGNNEQFF
NA,TRBV11-2,TRBJ2-5,NA,TGTGCCAGCAGCTTGGGGGACTCGCTGGGGGAGACCCAGTACTTC,CASSLGDSLGETQYF
TRBD1,TRBV2,TRBJ2-2,NA,TGTGCCAGCCACGGACAGGGAAGGACCGGGGAGCTGTTTTTT,CASHGQGRTGELFF
NA,TRBV7-2,TRBJ1-1,few,TGTGCCAGCAGCAGGGACCGAATGAACACTGAAGCTTTCTTT,CASSRDRMNTEAFF
TRBD1,TRBV29-1,TRBJ2-1,NA,TGCAGCTGGGGGCACAGGGGGCAAGGGAATGAGCAGTTCTTC,CSWGHRGQGNEQFF
TRBD2,TRBV5-1,TRBJ2-7,NA,TGCGCCAGCAGCTTGGTGCCTAGCGGGATTTACGAGCAGTACTTC,CASSLVPSGIYEQYF
NA,TRBV30,TRBJ2-3,NA,TGTGCCTGGAGTCCCAGGAAGGATACGCAGTATTTT,CAWSPRKDTQYF
TRBD1,TRBV7-9,TRBJ2-4,NA,TGTGCCAGCAGCTGGGGACAGATTAAAAACATTCAGTACTTC,CASSWGQIKNIQYF
TRBD1,TRBV19,TRBJ1-5,NA,TGTGCCAGTAGTATAGATGCGACAGGGGGTGGCCCCCAGCATTTT,CASSIDATGGGPQHF
NA,TRBV6-5,TRBJ1-1,NA,TGTGCCAGCAGTGACGACAGATACTACACTGAAGCTTTCTTT,CASSDDRYYTEAFF
TRBD1,TRBV6-5,TRBJ2-2,NA,TGTGCCAGCAGTCGCGGACAGGGGCACACCGGGGAGCTGTTTTTT,CASSRGQGHTGELFF
NA,TRBV6-6,TRBJ1-1,NA,TGTGCCAGCAGTCAGGGAGTCACTGAAGCTTTCTTT,CASSQGVTEAFF
TRBD1,TRBV5-1,TRBJ2-1,NA,TGCGCCAGCAGAACCGGGACAGGGACCTACAATGAGCAGTTCTTC,CASRTGTGTYNEQFF
TRBD2,TRBV27,TRBJ2-1,NA,TGTGCCAGCAGTTCTCAGCGGGGGCTCCTCTATGAGCAGTTCTTC,CASSSQRGLLYEQFF
TRBD2,TRBV11-2,TRBJ2-7,NA,TGTGCCAGCAGCTTGAGAACTAGCGACCTATACGAGCAGTACTTC,CASSLRTSDLYEQYF
NA,TRBV9,TRBJ1-1,many,TGTGCCAGCAGCGTAGGTCGGAACACTGAAGCTTTCTTT,CASSVGRNTEAFF
NA,TRBV20-1,TRBJ2-3,NA,TGCAGTGCTAGGAGCGGGGATACGCAGTATTTT,CSARSGDTQYF
TRBD2,TRBV4-1,TRBJ2-5,NA,TGCGCCAGCAGCCAAATCTTAGAATCGGTACTAGCGGGAGAAGAGACCCAGTACTTC,CASSQILESVLAGEETQYF
NA,TRBV4-3,TRBJ1-2,NA,TGCGCCAGCAGCCAAGAATCGAACGTCTATGGCTACACCTTC,CASSQESNVYGYTF
TRBD2,TRBV7-2,TRBJ2-3,NA,TGTGCCAGCAGCCCCCCGACTAGCGGGAGTGCAGATACGCAGTATTTT,CASSPPTSGSADTQYF
TRBD2,TRBV7-2,TRBJ2-5,NA,TGTGCCAGCAGCTTAGAGGGAGGGGAGCGAGAGACCCAGTACTTC,CASSLEGGERETQYF
NA,TRBV6-1,TRBJ2-7,few,TGTGCCAGCGGAGGCGGCTACGAGCAGTACTTC,CASGGGYEQYF
NA,TRBV4-3,TRBJ1-1,once,TGCGCCAGCAGCCAAGGGAGGGGAGGGCCGAACACTGAAGCTTTCTTT,CASSQGRGGPNTEAFF
NA,TRBV18,TRBJ1-5,NA,TGTGCCAGCTCAGCACTGCATGAGGGGGGAGAAAGGAATCAGCCCCAGCATTTT,CASSALHEGGERNQPQHF
NA,TRBV7-2,TRBJ1-1,NA,TGTGCCAGCAGCTGGGATCTGGGGGGTACTGAAGCTTTCTTT,CASSWDLGGTEAFF
NA,TRBV9,TRBJ1-4,once,TGTGCCAGCAGCGTAGTGGCGGGGAATAATGAAAAACTGTTTTTT,CASSVVAGNNEKLFF
NA,TRBV28,TRBJ1-2,NA,TGTGCCAGCAGTACAGGTTTAAAGGGCTACACCTTC,CASSTGLKGYTF
TRBD2,TRBV18,TRBJ2-5,once,TGTGCCAGCTCATCTGGACTAGGGGAGACCCAGTACTTC,CASSSGLGETQYF
NA,TRBV30,TRBJ1-4,NA,TGTGCCTGGGACGGGACGTATGGGGAAAAACTGTTTTTT,CAWDGTYGEKLFF
NA,TRBV7-8,TRBJ1-1,NA,TGTGCCAGCAGCTTAGCGGGACTGAACACTGAAGCTTTCTTT,CASSLAGLNTEAFF
TRBD2,TRBV28,TRBJ2-1,NA,TGTGCCAGCAGTGGCGGGAGTGGCTCCTACAATGAGCAGTTCTTC,CASSGGSGSYNEQFF
TRBD2,TRBV18,TRBJ2-1,NA,TGTGCCAGCTCACTCGGGGGGGGCTACAATGAGCAGTTCTTC,CASSLGGGYNEQFF
TRBD1,TRBV7-2,TRBJ1-1,few,TGTGCCAGCAGCTTCCTCACAGGGGATTCAGAAGCTTTCTTT,CASSFLTGDSEAFF
TRBD1,TRBV7-2,TRBJ2-2,few,TGTGCCAGCAGGGGACAGGGGACGAACACCGGGGAGCTGTTTTTT,CASRGQGTNTGELFF
TRBD2,TRBV4-2,TRBJ2-7,NA,TGTGCCAGCAGCCAAGAAAAAACTAGCGGGTCCTTCTCCCTAGTGGTGCAGTACTTC,CASSQEKTSGSFSLVVQYF